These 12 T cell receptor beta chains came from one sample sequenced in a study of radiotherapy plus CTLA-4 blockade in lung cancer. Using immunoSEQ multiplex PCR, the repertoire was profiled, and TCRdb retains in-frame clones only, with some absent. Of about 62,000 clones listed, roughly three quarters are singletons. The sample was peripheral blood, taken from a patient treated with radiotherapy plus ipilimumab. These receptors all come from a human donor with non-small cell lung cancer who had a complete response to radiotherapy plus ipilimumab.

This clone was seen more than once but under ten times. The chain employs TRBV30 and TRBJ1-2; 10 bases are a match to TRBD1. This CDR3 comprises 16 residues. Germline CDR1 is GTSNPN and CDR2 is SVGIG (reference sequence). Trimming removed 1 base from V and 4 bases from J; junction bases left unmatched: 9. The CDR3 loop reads CAWSGDRGLRPYGYTF. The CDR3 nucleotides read TGTGCCTGGAGTGGGGACAGGGGTCTCCGGCCCTATGGCTACACCTTC.

In DNA form, the CDR3 reads TGTGCCAGCAGCTCCTCACCAGGGAACGAGCAGTACTTC. Its protein is CASSSSPGNEQYF. The genes are TRBV11-2 and TRBJ2-7, with D possibly being TRBD1 (5 bases). This CDR3 has 13 residues. V was clipped by 4 bases and J by 5 bases, with 12 bases between them. CDR1 is SGHAT, CDR2 FQNNGV, per germline.

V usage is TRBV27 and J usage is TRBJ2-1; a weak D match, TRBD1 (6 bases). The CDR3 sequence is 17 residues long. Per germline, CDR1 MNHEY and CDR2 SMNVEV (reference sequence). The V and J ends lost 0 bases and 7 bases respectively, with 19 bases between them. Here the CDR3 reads CASSLSAPRGRPNEQFF. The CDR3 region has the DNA TGTGCCAGCAGTTTATCTGCCCCCAGGGGTCGCCCGAATGAGCAGTTCTTC.

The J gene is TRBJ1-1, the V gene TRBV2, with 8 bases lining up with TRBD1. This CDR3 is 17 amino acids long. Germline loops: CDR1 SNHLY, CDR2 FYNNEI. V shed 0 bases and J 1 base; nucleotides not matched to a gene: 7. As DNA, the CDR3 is TGTGCCAGCAGTGAAGCGAGGACAGGGCGGAGGAACACTGAAGCTTTCTTT. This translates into CASSEARTGRRNTEAFF. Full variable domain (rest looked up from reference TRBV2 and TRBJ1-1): EPEVTQTPSHQVTQMGQEVILRCVPISNHLYFYWYRQILGQKVEFLVSFYNNEISEKSEIFDDQFSVERPDGSNFTLKIRSTKLEDSAMYFCASSEARTGRRNTEAFFGQGTRLTVV.

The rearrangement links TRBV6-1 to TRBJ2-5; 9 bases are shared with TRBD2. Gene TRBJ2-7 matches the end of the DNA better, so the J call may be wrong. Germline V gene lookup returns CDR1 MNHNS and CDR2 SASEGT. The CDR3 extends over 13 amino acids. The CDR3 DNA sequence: TGTGCCAGCGGTGCTAGCGGGGCTTACGAGCAGTACTTC. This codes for CASGASGAYEQYF.

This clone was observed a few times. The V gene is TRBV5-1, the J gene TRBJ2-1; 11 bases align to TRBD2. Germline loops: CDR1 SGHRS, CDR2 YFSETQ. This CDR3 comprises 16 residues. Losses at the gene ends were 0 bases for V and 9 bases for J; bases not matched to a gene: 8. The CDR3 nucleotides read TGCGCCAGCAGCTTGGTAGCGGGAGGGCCCGTTACTGAGCAGTTCTTC. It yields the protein CASSLVAGGPVTEQFF.

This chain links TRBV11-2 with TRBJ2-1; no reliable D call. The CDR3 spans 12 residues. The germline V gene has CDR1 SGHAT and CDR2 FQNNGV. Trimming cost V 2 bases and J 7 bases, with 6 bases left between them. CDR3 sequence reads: CASSLNKNEQFF. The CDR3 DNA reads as TGTGCCAGCAGCTTAAACAAAAATGAGCAGTTCTTC.

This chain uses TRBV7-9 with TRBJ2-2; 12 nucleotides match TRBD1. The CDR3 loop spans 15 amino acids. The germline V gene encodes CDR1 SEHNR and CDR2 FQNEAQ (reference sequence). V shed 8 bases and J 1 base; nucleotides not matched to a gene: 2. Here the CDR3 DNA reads TGTGCCAGCCGGGACAGGGGGCGGAACACCGGGGAGCTGTTTTTT. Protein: CASRDRGRNTGELFF. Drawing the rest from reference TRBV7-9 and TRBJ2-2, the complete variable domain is DTGVSQNPRHKITKRGQNVTFRCDPISEHNRLYWYRQTLGQGPEFLTYFQNEAQLEKSRLLSDRFSAERPKGSFSTLEIQRTEQGDSAMYLCASRDRGRNTGELFFGEGSRLTVL.

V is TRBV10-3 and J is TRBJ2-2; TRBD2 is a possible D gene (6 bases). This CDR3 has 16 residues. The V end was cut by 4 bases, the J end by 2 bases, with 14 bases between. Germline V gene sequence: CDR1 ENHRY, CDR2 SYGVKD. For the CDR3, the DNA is TGTGCCATCAGTGGGTGGGGTAGCGGCAACACCGGGGAGCTGTTTTTT. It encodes CAISGWGSGNTGELFF.

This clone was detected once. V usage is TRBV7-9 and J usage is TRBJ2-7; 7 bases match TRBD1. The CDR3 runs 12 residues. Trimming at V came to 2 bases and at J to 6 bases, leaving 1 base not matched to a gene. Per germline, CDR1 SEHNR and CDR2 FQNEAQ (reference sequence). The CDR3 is CASSLRQGEQYF. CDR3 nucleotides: TGTGCCAGCAGCTTAAGACAGGGCGAGCAGTACTTC. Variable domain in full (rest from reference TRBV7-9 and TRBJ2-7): DTGVSQNPRHKITKRGQNVTFRCDPISEHNRLYWYRQTLGQGPEFLTYFQNEAQLEKSRLLSDRFSAERPKGSFSTLEIQRTEQGDSAMYLCASSLRQGEQYFGPGTRLTVT.

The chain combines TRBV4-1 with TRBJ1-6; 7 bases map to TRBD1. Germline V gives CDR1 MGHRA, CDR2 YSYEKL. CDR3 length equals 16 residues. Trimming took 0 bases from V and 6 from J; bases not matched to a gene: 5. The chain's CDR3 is CASSQDGGQPNSPLHF. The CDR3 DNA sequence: TGCGCCAGCAGCCAAGACGGGGGACAGCCTAATTCACCCCTCCACTTT.

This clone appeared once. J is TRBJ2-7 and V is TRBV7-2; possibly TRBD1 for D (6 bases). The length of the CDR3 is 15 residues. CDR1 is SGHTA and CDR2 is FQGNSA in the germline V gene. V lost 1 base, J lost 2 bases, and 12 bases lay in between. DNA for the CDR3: TGTGCCAGCAGCTTAGAGCTCGCAGGGGCCTACGAGCAGTACTTC. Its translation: CASSLELAGAYEQYF.